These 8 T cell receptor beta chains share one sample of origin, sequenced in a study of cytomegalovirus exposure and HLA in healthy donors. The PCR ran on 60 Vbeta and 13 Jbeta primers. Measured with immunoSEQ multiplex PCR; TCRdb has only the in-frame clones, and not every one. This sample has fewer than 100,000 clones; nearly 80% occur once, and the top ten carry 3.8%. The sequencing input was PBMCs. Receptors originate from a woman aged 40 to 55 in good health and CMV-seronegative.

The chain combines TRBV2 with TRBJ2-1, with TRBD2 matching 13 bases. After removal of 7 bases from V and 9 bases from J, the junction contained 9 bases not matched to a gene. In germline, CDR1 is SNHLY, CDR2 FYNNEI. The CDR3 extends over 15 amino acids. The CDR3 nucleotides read TGTGCCAGCATCAAAACTAGCGGGGGGGCAGGTGAGCAGTTCTTC. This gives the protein CASIKTSGGAGEQFF.

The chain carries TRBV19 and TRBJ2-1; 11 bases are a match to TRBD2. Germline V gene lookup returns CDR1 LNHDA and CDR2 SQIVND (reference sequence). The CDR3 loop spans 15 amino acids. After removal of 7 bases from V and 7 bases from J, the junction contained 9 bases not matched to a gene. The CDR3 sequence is CASNLAGGISNEQFF. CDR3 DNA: TGTGCCAGTAATCTAGCGGGGGGCATCTCGAATGAGCAGTTCTTC.

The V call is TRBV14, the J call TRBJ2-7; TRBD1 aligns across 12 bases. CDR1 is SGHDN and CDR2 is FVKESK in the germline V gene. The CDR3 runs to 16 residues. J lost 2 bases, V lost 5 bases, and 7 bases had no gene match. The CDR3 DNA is TGTGCCAGCAGCGGGACAGGGGGCCCGTTCGCCTACGAGCAGTACTTC. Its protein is CASSGTGGPFAYEQYF. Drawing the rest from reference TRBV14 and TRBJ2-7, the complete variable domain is EAGVTQFPSHSVIEKGQTVTLRCDPISGHDNLYWYRRVMGKEIKFLLHFVKESKQDESGMPNNRFLAERTGGTYSTLKVQPAELEDSGVYFCASSGTGGPFAYEQYFGPGTRLTVT.

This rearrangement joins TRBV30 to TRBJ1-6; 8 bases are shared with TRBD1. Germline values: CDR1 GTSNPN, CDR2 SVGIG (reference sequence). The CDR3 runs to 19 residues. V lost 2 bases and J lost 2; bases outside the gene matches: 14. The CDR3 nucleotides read TGTGCCTGGAGTCCGCTCATTCCGGACAGGGAGACCTATAATTCACCCCTCCACTTT. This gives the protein CAWSPLIPDRETYNSPLHF.

CDR3 amino acids: CASSRGLAEPHTDTQYF. The CDR3 region has the DNA TGTGCCAGCAGCCGGGGACTAGCGGAACCCCACACAGATACGCAGTATTTT. The V and J genes are TRBV5-4 and TRBJ2-3; 11 nucleotides line up with TRBD2. The germline V gene encodes CDR1 SGHNT and CDR2 YYREEE (reference sequence). The CDR3 runs 17 residues. J was trimmed by 2 bases and V by 4 bases; bases with no gene match: 9.

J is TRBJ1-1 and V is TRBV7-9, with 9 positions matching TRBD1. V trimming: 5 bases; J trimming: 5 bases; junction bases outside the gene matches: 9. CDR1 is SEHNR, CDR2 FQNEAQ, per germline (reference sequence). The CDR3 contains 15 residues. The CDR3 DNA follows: TGTGCCAGCAGCCCAGGCACAGGGGGCAGGACTGAAGCTTTCTTT. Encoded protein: CASSPGTGGRTEAFF.

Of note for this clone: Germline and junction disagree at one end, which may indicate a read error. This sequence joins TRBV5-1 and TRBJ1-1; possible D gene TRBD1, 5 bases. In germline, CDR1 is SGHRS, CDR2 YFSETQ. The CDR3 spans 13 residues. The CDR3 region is CASSLRQDSEASF. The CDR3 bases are TGCGCCAGCAGCCTGCGACAAGACAGTGAAGCTTCCTTT.

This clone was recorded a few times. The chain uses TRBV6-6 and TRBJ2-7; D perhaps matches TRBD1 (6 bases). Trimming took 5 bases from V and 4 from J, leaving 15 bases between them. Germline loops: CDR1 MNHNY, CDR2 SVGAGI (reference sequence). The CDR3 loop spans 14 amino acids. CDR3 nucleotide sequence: TGTGCCAGCAGTCACCCCGCCCAGGGGTACGAGCAGTACTTC. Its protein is CASSHPAQGYEQYF.